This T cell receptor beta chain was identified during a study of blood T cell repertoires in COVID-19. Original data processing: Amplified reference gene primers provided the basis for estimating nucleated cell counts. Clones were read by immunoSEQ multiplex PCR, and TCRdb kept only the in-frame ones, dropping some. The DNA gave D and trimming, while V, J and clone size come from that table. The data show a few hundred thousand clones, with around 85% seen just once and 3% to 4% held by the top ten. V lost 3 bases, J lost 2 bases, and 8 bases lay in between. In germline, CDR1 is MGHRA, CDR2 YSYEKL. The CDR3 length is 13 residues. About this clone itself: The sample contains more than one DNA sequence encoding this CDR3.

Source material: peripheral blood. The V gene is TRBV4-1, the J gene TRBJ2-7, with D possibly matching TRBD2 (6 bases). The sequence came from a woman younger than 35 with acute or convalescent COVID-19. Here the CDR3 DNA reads TGCGCCAGCAGCCACGGGGGACCCTACGAGCAGTACTTC. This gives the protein CASSHGGPYEQYF.